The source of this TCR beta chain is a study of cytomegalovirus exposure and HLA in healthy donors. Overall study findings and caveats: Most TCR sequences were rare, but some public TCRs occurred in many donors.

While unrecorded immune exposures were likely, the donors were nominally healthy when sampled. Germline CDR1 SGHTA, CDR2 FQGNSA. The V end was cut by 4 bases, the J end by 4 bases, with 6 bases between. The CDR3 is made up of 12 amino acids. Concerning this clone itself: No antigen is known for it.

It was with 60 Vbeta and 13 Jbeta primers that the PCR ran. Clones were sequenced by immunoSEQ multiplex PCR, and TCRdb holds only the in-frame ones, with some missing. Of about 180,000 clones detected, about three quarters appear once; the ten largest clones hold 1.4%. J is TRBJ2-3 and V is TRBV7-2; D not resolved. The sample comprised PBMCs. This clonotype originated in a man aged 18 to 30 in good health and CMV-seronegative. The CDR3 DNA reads TGTGCCAGCAGCTCCAGCGCAGATACGCAGTATTTT. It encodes CASSSSADTQYF. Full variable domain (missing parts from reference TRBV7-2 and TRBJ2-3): GAGVSQSPSNKVTEKGKDVELRCDPISGHTALYWYRQSLGQGLEFLIYFQGNSAPDKSGLPSDRFSAERTGGSVSTLTIQRTQQEDSAVYLCASSSSADTQYFGPGTRLTVL.